The 10 T cell receptor beta chains given below trace back to one sample, sequenced in a study of CD8+ T cells in alopecia areata. The treatment here: oral pan-JAK inhibitor, 5-10 mg twice daily. Extracted RNA was reverse transcribed, and the resulting cDNA served as sequencing template. Here immunoSEQ multiplex PCR was the method, and the copy in TCRdb shows in-frame clones only, minus some. This table has roughly 120,000 clones, about three fifths appearing once. This sample comprised CD8+ T cells sorted from blood, obtained at week 24, from a patient treated with tofacitinib. The origin of the receptors is a human donor with alopecia areata.

CDR3 nucleotides: TGTGCCAGCAGCCCGCTCCAACGGGCGGGTATAGAGACCCAGTACTTC. This translates into CASSPLQRAGIETQYF. The rearrangement uses TRBV27 and TRBJ2-5, with a weak D call TRBD2 (5 bases). V was shortened by 6 bases and J by 4 bases, with 21 bases between the two germline ends. The CDR3 length is 16 residues. Germline V gene lookup returns CDR1 MNHEY and CDR2 SMNVEV (reference sequence).

The chain couples TRBV5-6 to TRBJ1-3; D is undetermined. The CDR3 is made up of 15 amino acids. With 1 base removed from V and 0 bases from J, the gap between germline ends came to 8 bases. CDR1 and CDR2 from the germline V gene are SGHDT and YYEEEE. The CDR3, as DNA: TGTGCCAGCAGCTTGACGGCGAACTCTGGAAACACCATATATTTT. Its protein is CASSLTANSGNTIYF.

The J gene is TRBJ1-2, the V gene TRBV5-1, with D unclear. Deletions cut 0 bases from V and 10 bases from J, with 7 bases between. Germline values: CDR1 SGHRS, CDR2 YFSETQ. CDR3 size: 11 residues. CDR3 nucleotide sequence: TGCGCCAGCAGCTTGGGCAAGCACTACACCTTC. Amino acids: CASSLGKHYTF.

The gene calls are TRBV6-1 and TRBJ1-1; D call uncertain. CDR3 size: 14 residues. Germline CDR1 is MNHNS and CDR2 is SASEGT. Trimming took 1 base from V and 8 from J, leaving 14 bases between them. This CDR3 is CASSEVSRRGEAFF. The CDR3 bases are TGTGCCAGCAGTGAAGTGTCGAGACGAGGCGAAGCTTTCTTT.

This clone has only a few counts. The gene calls are TRBV6-5 and TRBJ2-7; D remains unclear. Per the germline V gene, CDR1 is MNHEY and CDR2 is SVGAGI. The CDR3 length is 11 residues. The ends were cut back, 5 bases at V and 5 bases at J, with 7 bases in the middle. The CDR3 DNA is TGTGCCAGCAGTGGCGAGAACGAGCAGTACTTC. Translating gives CASSGENEQYF.

The chain couples TRBV14 to TRBJ2-1, with D possibly matching TRBD1 (5 bases). The CDR3 covers 15 residues. Deletions cut 2 bases from V and 1 base from J, with 9 bases between. Germline V gene lookup returns CDR1 SGHDN and CDR2 FVKESK. For the CDR3, the DNA is TGTGCCAGCAGCCAACAGGGTGGGTCCTACAATGAGCAGTTCTTC. It yields the protein CASSQQGGSYNEQFF.

Only a few counts were recorded for this clone. One end of the junction varies from germline; a read error may be responsible. J is TRBJ2-2 and V is TRBV7-7; D is perhaps TRBD1 (5 bases). CDR3 length: 15 residues. Germline V lookup: CDR1 SSHAT, CDR2 FNYEAQ (reference sequence). CDR3 sequence reads: CASSLAGFNTGELFF. Written as DNA, the CDR3 is TGTGCTAGCAGCTTGGCAGGGTTTAATACCGGGGAGCTGTTTTTT.

Turning to this clone: Other DNA sequences in the same sample also yield this CDR3. The chain combines TRBV29-1 with TRBJ2-7; TRBD1 agrees at 9 bases. V was clipped by 4 bases and J by 4 bases; unmatched bases: 2. The V gene's germline CDR1 is SQVTM and CDR2 ANQGSEA. The CDR3 is 12 residues long. The CDR3 is CSVVGQGYEQYF. The CDR3 coding sequence is TGCAGCGTTGTGGGACAGGGATACGAGCAGTACTTC.

The V and J genes are TRBV5-1 and TRBJ2-5, with 7 positions matching TRBD2. This CDR3 has 15 amino acids. Per germline, CDR1 SGHRS and CDR2 YFSETQ. Trimming took 4 bases from V and 4 from J; bases not matched to a gene: 10. The CDR3 sequence is CASSPRGTLGETQYF. Here the CDR3 DNA reads TGCGCCAGCAGCCCGCGGGGGACCTTAGGAGAGACCCAGTACTTC.

The rearrangement links TRBV2 to TRBJ2-7; the D gene is possibly TRBD2 (6 bases). The CDR3 spans 17 residues. CDR1 is SNHLY and CDR2 is FYNNEI in the germline V gene. V dropped 8 bases and J dropped 0 bases, with 23 bases sitting between them. The CDR3 protein is CASLSDLSGVFSYEQYF. The CDR3 DNA reads as TGTGCCAGCTTATCTGATCTGTCGGGGGTTTTCTCCTACGAGCAGTACTTC.